This entry lists 19 T cell receptor beta chains sequenced from one sample in a study of post-analysis software for immune sequencing data. Study results and limitations: Patients carried roughly five TRBV segments more frequently than controls did, and TRBV5-6, TRBV5-1 and TRBV20-1 were among them.

Unique molecular identifiers were built into the TCR beta cDNA libraries. TCRdb processed the PCR reads anew with MiXCR; each CDR3 protein has one entry. This sample has roughly 650,000 distinct CDR3 sequences; 55% to 60% occur once, and the top ten carry around 10%. Their antigens remain unidentified. The specimen sequenced was blood. The receptors originated from a girl aged 2-10 years with multiple sclerosis.

The chain employs TRBV10-3 and TRBJ2-5; D remains ambiguous. V was clipped by 4 bases and J by 2 bases, with 5 bases between them. From germline, CDR1 is ENHRY and CDR2 SYGVKD. This CDR3 is built from 12 residues. In DNA, the CDR3 is TGTGCCATCAGTGCCCGTCAAGAGACCCAGTACTTC. Translating gives CAISARQETQYF.

This chain uses TRBV7-9 with TRBJ2-3; TRBD1 is a possible D gene (5 bases). CDR1 and CDR2 from the germline V gene are SEHNR and FQNEAQ (reference sequence). Trimming took 1 base from V and 2 from J, leaving 16 bases between them. The CDR3 covers 17 residues. The CDR3 DNA follows: TGTGCCAGCAGCTTAGTTCCAGGGTCCAGGTTCACAGATACGCAGTATTTT. As protein: CASSLVPGSRFTDTQYF. The full variable domain, with the rest looked up from reference TRBV7-9 and TRBJ2-3, is DTGVSQNPRHKITKRGQNVTFRCDPISEHNRLYWYRQTLGQGPEFLTYFQNEAQLEKSRLLSDRFSAERPKGSFSTLEIQRTEQGDSAMYLCASSLVPGSRFTDTQYFGPGTRLTVL.

The chain couples TRBV5-1 to TRBJ1-6, with D possibly TRBD1 on 5 matching bases. The germline V gene encodes CDR1 SGHRS and CDR2 YFSETQ. The CDR3 covers 15 residues. The ends were cut back, 0 bases at V and 7 bases at J, with 11 bases in the middle. As DNA, the CDR3 is TGCGCCAGCAGCTTGGAGGGGCTCTTCAATTCACCCCTCCACTTT. Translating gives CASSLEGLFNSPLHF.

This clonotype was found a few times. J is TRBJ1-5 and V is TRBV20-1; possible D gene TRBD1, 5 bases. V lost 6 bases to trimming and J lost 1 base, with 16 bases between them. The germline CDR1 and CDR2 sequences are DFQATT and SNEGSKA (reference sequence). CDR3 length equals 15 residues. The CDR3 sequence: CSAIRGTESNQPQHF. CDR3 nucleotides: TGCAGTGCCATACGGGGGACGGAGAGCAATCAGCCCCAGCATTTT.

The chain combines TRBV7-3 with TRBJ2-1; TRBD2 might be the D (6 bases). This CDR3 is built from 17 residues. The V gene's germline CDR1 is SGHTA and CDR2 FQGTGA. V dropped 2 bases and J dropped 4 bases, with 18 bases sitting between them. The DNA for the CDR3 is TGTGCCAGCAGCTTAGGGGAGGCGGGCGTACCTTACAATGAGCAGTTCTTC. This encodes CASSLGEAGVPYNEQFF.

The chain recombines TRBV2 with TRBJ2-1; no clear D gene. CDR1 and CDR2 (germline): SNHLY, FYNNEI. The CDR3 is made up of 12 amino acids. The ends were cut back, 6 bases at V and 2 bases at J, with 5 bases in the middle. In nucleotides, the CDR3 is TGTGCCAGCAGGCTCACCTACAATGAGCAGTTCTTC. This gives the protein CASRLTYNEQFF. Looking up the rest from reference TRBV2 and TRBJ2-1 gives the full variable domain: EPEVTQTPSHQVTQMGQEVILRCVPISNHLYFYWYRQILGQKVEFLVSFYNNEISEKSEIFDDQFSVERPDGSNFTLKIRSTKLEDSAMYFCASRLTYNEQFFGPGTRLTVL.

The gene calls are TRBV14 and TRBJ2-6; TRBD2 matches 8 bases. V was clipped by 4 bases and J by 2 bases; unmatched bases: 1. Germline CDR1 reads SGHDN; CDR2 reads FVKESK. This CDR3 is 15 amino acids long. CDR3 protein: CASSPGGTGANVLTF. CDR3 sequence (DNA): TGTGCCAGCAGCCCGGGGGGGACTGGGGCCAACGTCCTGACTTTC.

The table lists this clonotype with a few counts. This rearrangement joins TRBV20-1 to TRBJ2-4; D gene unclear. Germline V gene data show CDR1 as DFQATT and CDR2 as SNEGSKA (reference sequence). The CDR3 covers 15 residues. V was cut by 3 bases and J by 0 bases, with 12 bases left in between. CDR3: CSARGALLAKNIQYF. In nucleotides, the CDR3 is TGCAGTGCTAGGGGCGCGTTACTAGCCAAAAACATTCAGTACTTC.

This clonotype was seen only a few times. This chain joins TRBV7-2 and TRBJ2-3; 9 bases map to TRBD2. The CDR3 covers 16 residues. Germline loops: CDR1 SGHTA, CDR2 FQGNSA. Trimming removed 1 base from V and 4 bases from J; junction bases left unmatched: 6. CDR3 region: CASSLVDGGGADTQYF. CDR3 in DNA: TGTGCCAGCAGCTTAGTAGATGGCGGGGGGGCAGATACGCAGTATTTT.

In its sample, this clonotype was seen once. V usage is TRBV5-1 and J usage is TRBJ2-1, with TRBD1 matching over 7 bases. J lost 5 bases, V lost 3 bases, and 2 bases had no gene match. The CDR3 extends over 13 amino acids. Germline V gene sequence: CDR1 SGHRS, CDR2 YFSETQ. CDR3 nucleotides: TGCGCCAGCAGCTACGGGACAGACAATGAGCAGTTCTTC. It translates to CASSYGTDNEQFF. Variable domain in full (rest from reference TRBV5-1 and TRBJ2-1): KAGVTQTPRYLIKTRGQQVTLSCSPISGHRSVSWYQQTPGQGLQFLFEYFSETQRNKGNFPGRFSGRQFSNSRSEMNVSTLELGDSALYLCASSYGTDNEQFFGPGTRLTVL.

CDR3 protein: CASSEEGARFGNVLTF. CDR3 in DNA: TGTGCCAGCAGTGAGGAGGGGGCGCGTTTTGGAAACGTCCTGACTTTC. The V gene is TRBV2, the J gene TRBJ2-6, with D maybe TRBD1 (7 bases). Germline V lookup: CDR1 SNHLY, CDR2 FYNNEI. Trimming took off 3 bases at V and 10 bases at J, with 19 bases between the two ends. The CDR3 covers 16 residues.

This clonotype has a handful of counts. The CDR3 nucleotides read TGCGCCAGCAGCTTTACTAGCGGGAGGGCAAGAGCCCACTACGAGCAGTACTTC. This encodes CASSFTSGRARAHYEQYF. The V and J genes are TRBV5-1 and TRBJ2-7; TRBD2 aligns across 13 bases. The CDR3 totals 18 residues. V was clipped by 2 bases and J by 3 bases; unmatched bases: 11. Germline CDR1 SGHRS, CDR2 YFSETQ.

The chain couples TRBV10-3 to TRBJ1-1, with D tentatively TRBD1 (5 bases). Trimming took off 8 bases at V and 1 base at J, with 8 bases between the two ends. Germline loops: CDR1 ENHRY, CDR2 SYGVKD. The CDR3 spans 12 residues. CDR3 region: CAIRGRNTEAFF. CDR3 DNA sequence: TGTGCCATCCGGGGCAGGAACACTGAAGCTTTCTTT.

This clonotype was counted only a few times. This sequence joins TRBV29-1 and TRBJ1-2, with D maybe TRBD1 (5 bases). CDR1 SQVTM and CDR2 ANQGSEA come from the germline V gene. V was cut by 3 bases and J by 0 bases, with 11 bases left in between. The CDR3 length is 14 residues. CDR3 in DNA: TGCAGCGTTGAGTCGAGGGGCCCTAACTATGGCTACACCTTC. Translating gives CSVESRGPNYGYTF.

The chain carries TRBV7-8 and TRBJ2-5, with TRBD1 matching 8 bases. The J call may be incorrect, as the DNA end agrees better with TRBJ2-7. CDR1 is SGHVS and CDR2 is FQNEAQ in the germline V gene. The CDR3 runs 14 residues. CDR3 in amino acids: CASSDIQGVGEQYF. The CDR3 region has the DNA TGTGCCAGCAGCGACATACAGGGGGTTGGCGAGCAGTACTTC.

The rearrangement links TRBV4-3 to TRBJ2-1, with 9 bases that match TRBD2. The germline V gene has CDR1 LGHNA and CDR2 YSLEER. Trimming removed 0 bases from V and 8 bases from J; junction bases left unmatched: 11. The CDR3 totals 17 residues. CDR3 sequence reads: CASSQDNPGLASDEQFF. The CDR3 bases are TGCGCCAGCAGCCAAGATAACCCGGGACTAGCCTCTGATGAGCAGTTCTTC.

The chain links TRBV6-5 to TRBJ1-6; 10 nucleotides line up with TRBD1. Losses at the gene ends were 2 bases for V and 5 bases for J; bases not matched to a gene: 3. The CDR3 runs to 16 residues. Per germline, CDR1 MNHEY and CDR2 SVGAGI. CDR3 sequence: CASSYDRGHNNSPLHF. Written as DNA, the CDR3 is TGTGCCAGCAGTTACGACAGGGGGCACAATAATTCACCCCTCCACTTT.

This clonotype was counted only a few times. The chain carries TRBV14 and TRBJ1-3, with D maybe TRBD1 (5 bases). Trimming took 4 bases from V and 3 from J, leaving 10 bases between them. The CDR3 length is 14 residues. Per germline, CDR1 SGHDN and CDR2 FVKESK. CDR3 DNA sequence: TGTGCCAGCAGCCCTTGGGGCCATGGAAACACCATATATTTT. Its protein is CASSPWGHGNTIYF.

This clonotype was seen a single time. One end of the junction fails to match germline, which may point to a read error. V and J are TRBV5-1 and TRBJ2-5; TRBD1 aligns across 8 bases. Germline values: CDR1 SGHRS, CDR2 YFSETQ. This CDR3 comprises 14 residues. The CDR3 is CASGLTGDEETQYF. CDR3 in DNA: TGCGCCAGCGGCTTGACAGGGGATGAAGAGACCCAGTACTTC.